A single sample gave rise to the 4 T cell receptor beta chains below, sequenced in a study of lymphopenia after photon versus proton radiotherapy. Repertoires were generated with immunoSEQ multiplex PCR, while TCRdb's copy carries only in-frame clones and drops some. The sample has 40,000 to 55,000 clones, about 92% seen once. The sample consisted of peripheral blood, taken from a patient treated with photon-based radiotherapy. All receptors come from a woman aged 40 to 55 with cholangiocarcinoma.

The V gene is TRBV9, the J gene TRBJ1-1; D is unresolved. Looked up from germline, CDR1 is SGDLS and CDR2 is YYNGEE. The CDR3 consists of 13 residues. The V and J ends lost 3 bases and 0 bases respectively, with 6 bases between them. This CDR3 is CASSGHLNTEAFF. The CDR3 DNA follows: TGTGCCAGCAGCGGACACTTGAACACTGAAGCTTTCTTT.

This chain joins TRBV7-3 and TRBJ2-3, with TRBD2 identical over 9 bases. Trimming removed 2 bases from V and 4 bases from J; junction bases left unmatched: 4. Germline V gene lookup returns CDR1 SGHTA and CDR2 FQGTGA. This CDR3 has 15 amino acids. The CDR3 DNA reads TGTGCCAGCAGCTTAGGAGCGGGAGGACCAGATACGCAGTATTTT. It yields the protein CASSLGAGGPDTQYF.

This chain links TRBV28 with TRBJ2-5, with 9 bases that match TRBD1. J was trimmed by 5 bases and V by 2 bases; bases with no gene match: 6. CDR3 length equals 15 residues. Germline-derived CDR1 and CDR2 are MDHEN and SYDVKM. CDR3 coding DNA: TGTGCCAGCAGTTTACAACAGGGGGCGCACGAGACCCAGTACTTC. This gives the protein CASSLQQGAHETQYF.

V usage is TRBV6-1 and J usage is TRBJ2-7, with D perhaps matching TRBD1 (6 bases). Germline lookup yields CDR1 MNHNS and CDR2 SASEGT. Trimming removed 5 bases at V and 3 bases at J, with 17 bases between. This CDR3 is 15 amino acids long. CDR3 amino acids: CASSPTQGWSYEQYF. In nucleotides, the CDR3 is TGTGCCAGCAGTCCAACACAGGGCTGGAGCTACGAGCAGTACTTC.